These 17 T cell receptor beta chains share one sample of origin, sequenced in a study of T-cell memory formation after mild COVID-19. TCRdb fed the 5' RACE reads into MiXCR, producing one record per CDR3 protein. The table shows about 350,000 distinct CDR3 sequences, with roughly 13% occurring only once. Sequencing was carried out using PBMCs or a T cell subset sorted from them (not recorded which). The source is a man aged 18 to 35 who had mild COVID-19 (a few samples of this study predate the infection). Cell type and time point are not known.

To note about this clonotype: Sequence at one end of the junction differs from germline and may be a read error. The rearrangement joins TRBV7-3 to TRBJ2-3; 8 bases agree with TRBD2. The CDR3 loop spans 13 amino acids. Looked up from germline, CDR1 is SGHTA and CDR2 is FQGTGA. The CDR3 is CASSEGTSGAQYF. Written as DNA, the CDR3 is TGTGCCAGCAGCGAAGGAACTAGCGGTGCGCAATATTTT.

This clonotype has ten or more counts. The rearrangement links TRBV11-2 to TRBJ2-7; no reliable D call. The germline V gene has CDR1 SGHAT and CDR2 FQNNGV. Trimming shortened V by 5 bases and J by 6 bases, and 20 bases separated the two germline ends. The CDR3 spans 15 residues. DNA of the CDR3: TGTGCCAGCAGCGTGCCTCGAAACATTTTGCGCGAGCAGTACTTC. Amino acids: CASSVPRNILREQYF.

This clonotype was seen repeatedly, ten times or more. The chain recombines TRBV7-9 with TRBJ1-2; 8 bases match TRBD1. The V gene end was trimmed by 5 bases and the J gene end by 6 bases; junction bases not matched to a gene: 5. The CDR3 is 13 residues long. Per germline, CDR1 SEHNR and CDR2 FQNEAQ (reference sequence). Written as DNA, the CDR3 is TGTGCCAGCAGCCGTGCAGGGGGCGATGGCTACACCTTC. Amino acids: CASSRAGGDGYTF.

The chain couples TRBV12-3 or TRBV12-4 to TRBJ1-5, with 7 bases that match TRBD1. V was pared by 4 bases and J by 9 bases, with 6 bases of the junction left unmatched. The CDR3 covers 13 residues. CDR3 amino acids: CASSWTGLGPQHF. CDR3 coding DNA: TGTGCCAGCAGTTGGACAGGCCTGGGGCCCCAGCATTTT.

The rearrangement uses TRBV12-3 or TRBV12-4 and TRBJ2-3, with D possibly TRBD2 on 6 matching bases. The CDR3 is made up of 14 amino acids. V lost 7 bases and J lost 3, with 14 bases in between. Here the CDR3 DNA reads TGTGCCAGCATCAGAGGCGGGGAAACAGATACGCAGTATTTT. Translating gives CASIRGGETDTQYF.

The CDR3: CASSTGRAGLDQPQHF. The CDR3, as DNA: TGTGCCAGCAGCACGGGTCGGGCGGGGCTAGATCAGCCCCAGCATTTT. This chain uses TRBV7-2 with TRBJ1-5; tentative D call: TRBD1 (5 bases). The CDR3 runs to 16 residues. V dropped 5 bases and J dropped 5 bases, with 19 bases sitting between them. The V gene's germline CDR1 is SGHTA and CDR2 FQGNSA.

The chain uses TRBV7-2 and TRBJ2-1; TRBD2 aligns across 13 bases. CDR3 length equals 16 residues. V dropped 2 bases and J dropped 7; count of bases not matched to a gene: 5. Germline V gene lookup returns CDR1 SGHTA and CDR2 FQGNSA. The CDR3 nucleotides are TGTGCCAGCAGCTTATCACTAGCGGGGGGGCGGAATGAGCAGTTCTTC. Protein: CASSLSLAGGRNEQFF.

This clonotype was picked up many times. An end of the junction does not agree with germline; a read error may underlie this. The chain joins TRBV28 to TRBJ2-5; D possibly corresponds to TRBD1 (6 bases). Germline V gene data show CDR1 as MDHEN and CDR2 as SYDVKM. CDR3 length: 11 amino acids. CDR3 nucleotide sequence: TGTGCCAGCAGTTTCGCAGGGACAAAACACTTC. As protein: CASSFAGTKHF.

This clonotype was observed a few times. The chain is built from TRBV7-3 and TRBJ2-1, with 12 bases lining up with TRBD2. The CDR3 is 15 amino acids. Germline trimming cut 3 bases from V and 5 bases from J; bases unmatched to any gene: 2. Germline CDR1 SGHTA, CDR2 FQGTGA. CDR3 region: CASSFLAGGNNEQFF. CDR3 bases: TGTGCCAGCAGCTTTCTAGCGGGGGGGAACAATGAGCAGTTCTTC.

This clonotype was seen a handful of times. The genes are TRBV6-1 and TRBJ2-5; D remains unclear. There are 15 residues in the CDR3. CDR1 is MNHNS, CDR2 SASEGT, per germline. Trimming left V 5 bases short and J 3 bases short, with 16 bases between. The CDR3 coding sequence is TGTGCCAGCAGTCCGTCGGCCACGGCGAAAGAGACCCAGTACTTC. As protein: CASSPSATAKETQYF.

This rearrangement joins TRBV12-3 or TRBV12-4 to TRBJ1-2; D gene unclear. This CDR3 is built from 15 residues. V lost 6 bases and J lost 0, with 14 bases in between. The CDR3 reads CASSRSWTANYGYTF. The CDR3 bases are TGTGCCAGCAGCCGGTCTTGGACGGCTAACTATGGCTACACCTTC.

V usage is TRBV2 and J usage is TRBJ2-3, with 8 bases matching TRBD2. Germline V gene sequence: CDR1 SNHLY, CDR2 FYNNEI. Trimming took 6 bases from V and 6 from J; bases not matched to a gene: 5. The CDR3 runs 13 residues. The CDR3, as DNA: TGTGCCAGCAGCGGGAGACTAGCGGATACGCAGTATTTT. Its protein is CASSGRLADTQYF.

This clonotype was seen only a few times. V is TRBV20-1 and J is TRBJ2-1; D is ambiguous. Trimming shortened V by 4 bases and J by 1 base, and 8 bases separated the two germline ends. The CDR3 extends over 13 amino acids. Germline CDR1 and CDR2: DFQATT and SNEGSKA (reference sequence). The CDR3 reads CSAIADSYNEQFF. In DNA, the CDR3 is TGCAGTGCTATTGCGGATTCCTACAATGAGCAGTTCTTC.

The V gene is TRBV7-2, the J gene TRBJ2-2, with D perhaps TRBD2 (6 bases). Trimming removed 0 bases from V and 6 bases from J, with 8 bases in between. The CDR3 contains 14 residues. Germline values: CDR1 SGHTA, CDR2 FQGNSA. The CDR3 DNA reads TGTGCCAGCAGCTTAGCGTGGGGGGCCGGGGAGCTGTTTTTT. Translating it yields CASSLAWGAGELFF. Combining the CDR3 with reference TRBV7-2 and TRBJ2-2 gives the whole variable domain GAGVSQSPSNKVTEKGKDVELRCDPISGHTALYWYRQSLGQGLEFLIYFQGNSAPDKSGLPSDRFSAERTGGSVSTLTIQRTQQEDSAVYLCASSLAWGAGELFFGEGSRLTVL.

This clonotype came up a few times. The CDR3 reads CSALRTAQETQYF. DNA of the CDR3: TGCAGTGCTCTCAGGACAGCTCAAGAGACCCAGTACTTC. The rearrangement uses TRBV20-1 and TRBJ2-5; D is possibly TRBD1 (6 bases). Germline CDR1 reads DFQATT; CDR2 reads SNEGSKA (reference sequence). This CDR3 comprises 13 residues. Trimming stripped 5 bases from V and 2 bases from J, with 12 bases between.

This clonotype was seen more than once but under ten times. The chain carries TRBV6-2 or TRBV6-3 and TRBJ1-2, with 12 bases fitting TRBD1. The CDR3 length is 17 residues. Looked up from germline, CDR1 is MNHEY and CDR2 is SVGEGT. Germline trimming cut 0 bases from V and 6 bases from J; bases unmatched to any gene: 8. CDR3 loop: CASSYSRDRGLVDGYTF. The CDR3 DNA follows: TGTGCCAGCAGTTACTCCCGGGACAGGGGGCTGGTTGATGGCTACACCTTC.

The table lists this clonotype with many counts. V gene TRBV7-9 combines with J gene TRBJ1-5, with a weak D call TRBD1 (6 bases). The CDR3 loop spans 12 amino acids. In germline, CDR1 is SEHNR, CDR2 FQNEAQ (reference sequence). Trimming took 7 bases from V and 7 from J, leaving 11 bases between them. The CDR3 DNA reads TGTGCCAGCAATAACGGACAGCAGCCCCAGCATTTT. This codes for CASNNGQQPQHF. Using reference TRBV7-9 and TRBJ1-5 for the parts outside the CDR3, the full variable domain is DTGVSQNPRHKITKRGQNVTFRCDPISEHNRLYWYRQTLGQGPEFLTYFQNEAQLEKSRLLSDRFSAERPKGSFSTLEIQRTEQGDSAMYLCASNNGQQPQHFGDGTRLSIL.